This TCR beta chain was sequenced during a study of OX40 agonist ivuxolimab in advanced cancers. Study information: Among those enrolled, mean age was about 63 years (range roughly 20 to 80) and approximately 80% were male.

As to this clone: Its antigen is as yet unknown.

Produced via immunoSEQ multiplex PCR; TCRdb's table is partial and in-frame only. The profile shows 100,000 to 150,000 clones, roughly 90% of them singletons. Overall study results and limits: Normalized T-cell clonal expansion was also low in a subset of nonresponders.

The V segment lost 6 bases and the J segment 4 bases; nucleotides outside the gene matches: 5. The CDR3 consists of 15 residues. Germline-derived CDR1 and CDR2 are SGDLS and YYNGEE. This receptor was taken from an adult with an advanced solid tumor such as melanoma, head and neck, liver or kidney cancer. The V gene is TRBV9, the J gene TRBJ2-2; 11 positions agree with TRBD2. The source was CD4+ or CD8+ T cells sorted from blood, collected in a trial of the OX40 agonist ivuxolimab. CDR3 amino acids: CASNLAGGGTGELFF. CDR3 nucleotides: TGTGCCAGCAACCTAGCGGGAGGAGGCACCGGGGAGCTGTTTTTT.